This T cell receptor (beta chain) was captured in a study of graft-versus-host responses after intestinal transplantation. Whole-study context: All recipients were given anti-thymocyte globulin induction, and tacrolimus and steroids were then administered for about three years.

CDR3 size: 17 residues. The V and J ends lost 1 base and 4 bases, in that order; junction bases with no gene match: 8. Germline V gene data show CDR1 as SGHDT and CDR2 as YYEEEE. Sequencing used immunoSEQ multiplex PCR; TCRdb keeps in-frame clones, though not all of them. The sample has under 15,000 clones; 77% are singletons. Graft-derived tissue was subjected to processing to liberate intraepithelial and lamina propria lymphocytes. Findings of the study overall: Recipient marrow held GvH clones, some first seen in ileum or blood. Allografts carried high graft-versus-host to host-versus-graft clonal ratios in patients having graft-donor T cell macrochimerism. Declining HvG levels early post-transplant were linked to peak circulating GvH clone levels.

On this clone: Antigen specificity is unknown.

The source was ileum tissue, collected roughly 26 days after intestinal transplant. The source is a human patient who received an intestinal transplant, so some T cells may come from the graft donor. The V and J genes are TRBV5-6 and TRBJ2-5; 12 positions agree with TRBD2. Written as DNA, the CDR3 is TGTGCCAGCAGCTTGTGGGCTAGCGGGGGGGCTGCAGAGACCCAGTACTTC. It translates to CASSLWASGGAAETQYF.